A single sample is the source of the 8 T cell receptor beta chains below, sequenced in a study of blood T cell repertoires in COVID-19. Libraries were prepared by immunoSEQ multiplex PCR; TCRdb keeps only in-frame clonotypes and omits some of them. Of roughly 250,000 clones listed, roughly four fifths are singletons. The sample consisted of peripheral blood. These receptors came from a man in his fifties or sixties with acute or convalescent COVID-19.

The rearrangement links TRBV9 to TRBJ1-2, with D perhaps TRBD1 (5 bases). The length of the CDR3 is 15 residues. The germline V and J ends were trimmed by 0 bases and 8 bases, with 17 bases remaining between them. The germline V gene has CDR1 SGDLS and CDR2 YYNGEE. The CDR3 loop reads CASSVVSTGEEGYTF. CDR3 bases: TGTGCCAGCAGCGTAGTGTCTACAGGCGAAGAAGGCTACACCTTC.

The chain carries TRBV10-3 and TRBJ1-2; possible D gene TRBD1, 6 bases. Between the trimmed V and J ends, which lost 8 bases and 3 bases, there was a span of 13 bases. In germline, CDR1 is ENHRY, CDR2 SYGVKD. The CDR3 contains 13 residues. The CDR3 DNA follows: TGTGCCATCGGGGACAAACCTTACTATGGCTACACCTTC. It specifies CAIGDKPYYGYTF.

V usage is TRBV3-1 (or the pseudogene TRBV3-2) and J usage is TRBJ2-4; TRBD1 might be the D (5 bases). The CDR3 sequence is 13 residues long. The germline V gene encodes CDR1 LGHDT and CDR2 YNNKEL (reference sequence). Trimming shortened V by 0 bases and J by 9 bases, and 9 bases separated the two germline ends. The CDR3 bases are TGTGCCAGCAGCCAAGATAGGCAGGGCATTCAGTACTTC. Its protein is CASSQDRQGIQYF.

The gene calls are TRBV9 and TRBJ1-4; weak D call: TRBD1 (6 bases). CDR1 is SGDLS, CDR2 YYNGEE, per germline. Trimming took off 3 bases at V and 5 bases at J, with 14 bases between the two ends. The CDR3 totals 15 residues. CDR3 sequence: CASSETTGLNEKLFF. The DNA for the CDR3 is TGTGCCAGCAGCGAGACGACAGGCCTGAATGAAAAACTGTTTTTT.

J is TRBJ2-1 and V is TRBV2; 11 bases agree with TRBD2. V dropped 4 bases and J dropped 8; count of bases not matched to a gene: 4. CDR1 is SNHLY and CDR2 is FYNNEI in the germline V gene. CDR3 length: 14 residues. Written as DNA, the CDR3 is TGTGCCAGCAGTGTTAGCGGGGGGGCGTATGAGCAGTTCTTC. Protein product: CASSVSGGAYEQFF.

The V gene is TRBV11-2, the J gene TRBJ1-2; 7 bases match TRBD1. Germline V gene lookup returns CDR1 SGHAT and CDR2 FQNNGV. Germline trimming cut 5 bases from V and 7 bases from J; bases unmatched to any gene: 7. The CDR3 is 13 residues long. CDR3 coding DNA: TGTGCCAGCAGCCCCGACAGGGAGGCTGGCTACACCTTC. It codes for CASSPDREAGYTF.

The rearrangement joins TRBV6-5 to TRBJ2-5; 11 bases align to TRBD1. Trimming cost V 8 bases and J 5 bases; bases outside gene matches: 4. Per the germline V gene, CDR1 is MNHEY and CDR2 is SVGAGI. The CDR3 loop spans 13 amino acids. CDR3 in amino acids: CASGQGAWETQYF. CDR3 DNA: TGTGCCAGCGGACAGGGGGCTTGGGAGACCCAGTACTTC.

This clone was detected ten times or more. The CDR3 nucleotides are TGCGCCAGCAGCCAAGATCCCCAACAGGGGAACCTCCACTTT. This gives the protein CASSQDPQQGNLHF. The chain employs TRBV4-1 and TRBJ1-6; 7 positions match TRBD1. The ends lost 0 bases at V and 15 bases at J; junction bases unmatched: 8. Germline assignment: CDR1 MGHRA and CDR2 YSYEKL. The CDR3 contains 14 residues.